This TCR beta chain was sequenced during a study of blood T cell repertoires in COVID-19. On the study more broadly: The samples span acute and convalescent COVID-19 from the United States, Italy and Spain. Sample material is recorded as cDNA or gDNA derived from T cells, B-cell-depleted T cells, or PBMCs.

Original handling: The authors estimated nucleated cell counts from reference gene primer amplification. Sequencing was performed with immunoSEQ multiplex PCR; in TCRdb, only in-frame clones are kept and a portion is missing. The DNA was the basis for D and trimming; V, J and clone size are from that table. The profile shows 380,000 or so clones, about 88% of them singletons. Enrolment of Seattle patients took place during active infection, and they were followed longitudinally. V was cut by 2 bases and J by 0 bases, with 7 bases left in between. This CDR3 contains 14 residues. Germline loops: CDR1 LGHDT, CDR2 YNNKEL (reference sequence).

The rearrangement links TRBV3-1 (or the pseudogene TRBV3-2) to TRBJ1-1, with no clear D. The clonotype was recovered from a woman aged 55-75 years with COVID-19, enrolled during active disease. Sequenced input: peripheral blood. The CDR3 bases are TGTGCCAGCAGCCAATCGACACTGAACACTGAAGCTTTCTTT. Translating it yields CASSQSTLNTEAFF.